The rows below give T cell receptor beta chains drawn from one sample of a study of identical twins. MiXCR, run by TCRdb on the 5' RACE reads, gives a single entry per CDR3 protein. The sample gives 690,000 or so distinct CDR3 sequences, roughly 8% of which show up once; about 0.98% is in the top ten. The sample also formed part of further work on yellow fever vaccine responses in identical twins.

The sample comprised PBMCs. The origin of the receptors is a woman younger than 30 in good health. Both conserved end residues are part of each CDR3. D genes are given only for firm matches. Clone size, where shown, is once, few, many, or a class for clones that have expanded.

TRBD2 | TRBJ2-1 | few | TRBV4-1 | CASSQMGGRTSYNEQFF | TGCGCCAGCAGCCAAATGGGCGGGAGGACCTCCTACAATGAGCAGTTCTTC
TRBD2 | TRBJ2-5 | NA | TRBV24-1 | CATSARASGSQVQYF | TGTGCCACCAGTGCCCGGGCTAGCGGGAGTCAGGTCCAGTACTTC
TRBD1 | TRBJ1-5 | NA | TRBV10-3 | CAISGTGLGQPQHF | TGTGCCATCAGTGGGACAGGGTTGGGTCAGCCCCAGCATTTT
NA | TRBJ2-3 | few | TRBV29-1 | CSALGMRGDTQYF | TGCAGCGCCTTAGGTATGCGAGGAGATACGCAGTATTTT
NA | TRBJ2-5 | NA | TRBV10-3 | CAIAGQSGQETQYF | TGTGCCATCGCAGGTCAGAGCGGTCAAGAGACCCAGTACTTC
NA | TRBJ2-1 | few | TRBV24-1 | CATSGNSYNEQFF | TGTGCCACCAGTGGGAACTCCTACAATGAGCAGTTCTTC
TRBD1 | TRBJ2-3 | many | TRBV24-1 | CATSDRDRGTDTQYF | TGTGCCACCAGTGATCGCGACAGGGGCACAGATACGCAGTATTTT
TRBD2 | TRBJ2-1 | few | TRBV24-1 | CATSDATSGLYNEQFF | TGTGCCACCAGTGATGCGACTAGCGGGCTCTACAATGAGCAGTTCTTC
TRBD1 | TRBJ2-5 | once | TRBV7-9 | CASSFQTGTKTQYF | TGTGCCAGCAGCTTCCAGACAGGGACGAAGACCCAGTACTTC
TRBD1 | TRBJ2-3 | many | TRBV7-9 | CASSLGDSFGTDTQYF | TGTGCCAGCAGCTTGGGGGACAGCTTTGGCACAGATACGCAGTATTTT
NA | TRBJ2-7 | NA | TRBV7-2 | CASSLTSAEQYF | TGTGCCAGCAGCTTGACCAGTGCCGAGCAGTACTTC
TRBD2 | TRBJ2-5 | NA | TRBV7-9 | CASSPAGVETQYF | TGTGCCAGCAGCCCAGCGGGAGTGGAGACCCAGTACTTC
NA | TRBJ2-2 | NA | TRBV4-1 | CASSQVYPGGGVTGELFF | TGCGCCAGCAGCCAAGTTTATCCGGGGGGCGGTGTCACCGGGGAGCTGTTTTTT
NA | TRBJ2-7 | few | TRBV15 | CATSRVVGGSSYEQYF | TGTGCCACCAGCAGAGTCGTGGGCGGAAGCTCCTACGAGCAGTACTTC
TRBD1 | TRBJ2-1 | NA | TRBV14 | CASSRGQGDANEQFF | TGTGCCAGCAGCCGAGGACAGGGGGACGCCAATGAGCAGTTCTTC
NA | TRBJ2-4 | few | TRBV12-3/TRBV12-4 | CATRSAELAKNIQYF | TGTGCCACCAGATCCGCAGAACTAGCCAAAAACATTCAGTACTTC
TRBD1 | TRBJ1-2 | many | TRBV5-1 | CASKWTGDFYGYTF | TGCGCCAGCAAATGGACAGGGGACTTTTATGGCTACACCTTC
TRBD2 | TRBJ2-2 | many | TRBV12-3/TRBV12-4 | CASSPWTSGETGELFF | TGTGCCAGCAGCCCTTGGACTAGCGGGGAAACCGGGGAGCTGTTTTTT
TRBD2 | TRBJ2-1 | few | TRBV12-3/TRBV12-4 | CASSQRTSSNEQFF | TGTGCCAGCAGCCAAAGGACTAGTTCCAATGAGCAGTTCTTC
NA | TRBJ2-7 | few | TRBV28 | CASSLTFTSYEQYF | TGTGCCAGCAGCCTGACTTTTACCTCCTACGAGCAGTACTTC
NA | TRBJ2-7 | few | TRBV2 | CARGTDIYEQYF | TGTGCCCGCGGGACAGATATCTACGAGCAGTACTTC
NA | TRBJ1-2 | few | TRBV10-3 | CAGCQDPAWGYGYTF | TGTGCCGGATGTCAGGACCCCGCATGGGGCTATGGCTACACCTTC
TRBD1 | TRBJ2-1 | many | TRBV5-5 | CASSLAGTGRKGYNEQFF | TGTGCCAGCAGCTTGGCCGGGACAGGACGAAAAGGATACAATGAGCAGTTCTTC
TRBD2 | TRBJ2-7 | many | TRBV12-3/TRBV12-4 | CASSPGLAVLEQYF | TGTGCCAGCAGCCCGGGACTAGCGGTCCTCGAGCAGTACTTC
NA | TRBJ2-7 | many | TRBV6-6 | CASNLGGVDEQYF | TGTGCCAGCAACCTAGGAGGGGTGGACGAGCAGTACTTC
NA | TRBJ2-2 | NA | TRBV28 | CASSFVAATGELFF | TGTGCCAGCAGTTTCGTGGCAGCGACCGGGGAGCTGTTTTTT
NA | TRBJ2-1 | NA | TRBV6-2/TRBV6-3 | CASLFRGPNNEQFF | TGTGCCAGCCTCTTCCGGGGTCCCAACAATGAGCAGTTCTTC
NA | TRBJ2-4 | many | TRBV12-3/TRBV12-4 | CASGWDNIQYF | TGTGCCAGCGGCTGGGACAACATTCAGTACTTC
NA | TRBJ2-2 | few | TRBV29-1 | CSIGRNTGELFF | TGCAGCATAGGTCGGAACACCGGGGAGCTGTTTTTT
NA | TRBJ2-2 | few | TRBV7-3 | CASSLGLSTGELFF | TGTGCCAGCAGCTTAGGTCTTTCCACCGGGGAGCTGTTTTTT
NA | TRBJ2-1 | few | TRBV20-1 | CSARDGSGSEGEQFF | TGCAGTGCTAGAGATGGATCGGGATCTGAGGGTGAGCAGTTCTTC
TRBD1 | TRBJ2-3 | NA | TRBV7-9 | CASSPRGDRGGDTQYF | TGTGCCAGCAGCCCTAGGGGAGACAGGGGCGGAGATACGCAGTATTTT
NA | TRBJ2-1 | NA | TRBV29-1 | CSVLNNEQFF | TGCAGCGTCCTGAACAATGAGCAGTTCTTC
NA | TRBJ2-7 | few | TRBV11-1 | CASSQNGGTPPHEQYF | TGTGCCAGCAGCCAAAACGGCGGGACCCCTCCCCACGAGCAGTACTTC
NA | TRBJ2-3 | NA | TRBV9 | CASSVAEGAPTDTQYF | TGTGCCAGCAGCGTAGCGGAGGGGGCCCCGACAGATACGCAGTATTTT
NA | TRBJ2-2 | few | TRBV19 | CASRAGLELFF | TGTGCCAGTAGGGCCGGGCTGGAGCTGTTTTTT
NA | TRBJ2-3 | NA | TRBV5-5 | CASSPGPVLDTQYF | TGTGCCAGCAGCCCGGGCCCCGTGTTGGATACGCAGTATTTT
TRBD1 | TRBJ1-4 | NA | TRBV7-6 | CASSMGQRGEKLFF | TGTGCCAGCAGCATGGGACAGAGGGGTGAAAAACTGTTTTTT
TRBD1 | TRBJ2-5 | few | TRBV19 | CASFYRGQGKETQYF | TGTGCCAGTTTCTACAGAGGACAGGGGAAAGAGACCCAGTACTTC
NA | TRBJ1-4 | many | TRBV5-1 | CASSSGGGEKLFF | TGCGCCAGCAGCTCCGGGGGGGGTGAAAAACTGTTTTTT
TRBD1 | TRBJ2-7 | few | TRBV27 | CASSLRGTGYEQYF | TGTGCCAGCAGTTTAAGGGGGACAGGCTACGAGCAGTACTTC
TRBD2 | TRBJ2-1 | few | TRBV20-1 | CSARPSGRDYNEQFF | TGCAGTGCTAGACCAAGCGGGAGGGACTACAATGAGCAGTTCTTC
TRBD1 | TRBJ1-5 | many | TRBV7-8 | CASSSRPGTENQPQHF | TGTGCCAGCAGCTCCCGCCCCGGGACAGAGAATCAGCCCCAGCATTTT
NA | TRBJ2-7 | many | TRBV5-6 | CASSLASFSYEQYF | TGTGCCAGCAGCTTGGCCTCTTTCTCCTACGAGCAGTACTTC
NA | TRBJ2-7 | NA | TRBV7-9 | CASSFTEYAYEQYF | TGTGCCAGCAGCTTCACGGAATATGCCTACGAGCAGTACTTC
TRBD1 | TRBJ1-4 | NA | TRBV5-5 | CASSLELGQGEEKLFF | TGTGCCAGCAGCTTGGAGTTGGGACAGGGGGAGGAAAAACTGTTTTTT
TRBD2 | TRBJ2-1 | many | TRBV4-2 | CASSQGAYSGTNEQFF | TGTGCCAGCAGCCAGGGCGCTTATAGCGGGACCAATGAGCAGTTCTTC
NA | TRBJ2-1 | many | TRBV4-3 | CASSQDKGHGIEQFF | TGCGCCAGCAGCCAAGATAAGGGACACGGAATAGAGCAGTTCTTC
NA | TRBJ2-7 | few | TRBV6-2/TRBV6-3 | CASRIAAVTYEQYF | TGTGCCAGCAGAATTGCGGCGGTGACCTACGAGCAGTACTTC
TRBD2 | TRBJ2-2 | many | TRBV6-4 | CASSAATSGDTGELFF | TGTGCCAGCAGTGCCGCAACTAGCGGGGACACCGGGGAGCTGTTTTTT
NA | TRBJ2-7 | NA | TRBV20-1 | CSASSPGPAWYEQYF | TGCAGTGCTAGCTCGCCGGGACCCGCATGGTACGAGCAGTACTTC
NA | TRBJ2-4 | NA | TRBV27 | CASSLWKGSDIQYF | TGTGCCAGCAGTTTATGGAAAGGGTCTGACATTCAGTACTTC
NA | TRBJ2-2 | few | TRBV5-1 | CASSLDTAGELFF | TGCGCCAGCAGCTTGGACACAGCCGGGGAGCTGTTTTTT
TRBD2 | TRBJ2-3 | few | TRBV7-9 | CASSLELASRTDTQYF | TGTGCCAGCAGCTTAGAACTAGCGAGCCGCACAGATACGCAGTATTTT
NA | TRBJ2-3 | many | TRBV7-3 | CASSLLGTPTDTQYF | TGTGCCAGCAGCTTATTGGGGACCCCCACAGATACGCAGTATTTT
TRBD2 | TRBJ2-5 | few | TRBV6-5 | CASSYIGGVQETQYF | TGTGCCAGCAGTTACATCGGGGGGGTTCAAGAGACCCAGTACTTC
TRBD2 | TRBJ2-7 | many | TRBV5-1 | CASSLGLAGVEQYF | TGCGCCAGCAGCTTGGGACTAGCGGGAGTCGAGCAGTACTTC